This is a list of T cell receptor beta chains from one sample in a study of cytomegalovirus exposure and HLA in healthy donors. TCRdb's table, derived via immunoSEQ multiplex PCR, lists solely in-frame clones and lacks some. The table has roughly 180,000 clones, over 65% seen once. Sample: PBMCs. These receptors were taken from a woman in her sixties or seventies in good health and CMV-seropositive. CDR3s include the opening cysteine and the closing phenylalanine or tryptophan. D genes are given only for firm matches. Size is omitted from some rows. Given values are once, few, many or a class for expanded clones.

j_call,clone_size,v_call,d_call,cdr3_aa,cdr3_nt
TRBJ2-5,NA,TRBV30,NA,CAWSVTDLGAQYF,TGTGCCTGGAGTGTAACGGACCTCGGGGCCCAGTACTTC
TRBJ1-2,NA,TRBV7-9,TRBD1,CASSLLRDSNYGYTF,TGTGCCAGCAGCTTACTCAGGGACAGTAACTATGGCTACACCTTC
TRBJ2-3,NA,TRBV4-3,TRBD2,CASSQDPGGLADTQYF,TGCGCCAGCAGCCAAGATCCGGGGGGGCTCGCAGATACGCAGTATTTT
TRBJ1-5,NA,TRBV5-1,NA,CASSLAGNRNQPQHF,TGCGCCAGCAGCTTGGCAGGGAATCGCAATCAGCCCCAGCATTTT
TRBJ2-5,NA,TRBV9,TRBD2,CASSTWEGNTQETQYF,TGTGCCAGCAGCACCTGGGAGGGGAATACCCAAGAGACCCAGTACTTC
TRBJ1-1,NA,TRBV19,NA,CASSMWQGLTEAFF,TGTGCCAGTAGTATGTGGCAGGGGCTTACTGAAGCTTTCTTT
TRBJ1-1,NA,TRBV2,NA,CASKGVGNTEAFF,TGTGCCAGCAAGGGGGTTGGGAACACTGAAGCTTTCTTT
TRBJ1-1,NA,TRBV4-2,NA,CASSQAGLAVTEAFF,TGTGCCAGCAGCCAAGCAGGGTTAGCGGTCACTGAAGCTTTCTTT
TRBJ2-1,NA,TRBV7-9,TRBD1,CASSPGQGNYNEQFF,TGTGCCAGCAGCCCCGGACAGGGGAACTACAATGAGCAGTTCTTC
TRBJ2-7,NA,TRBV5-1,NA,CASTLGGYEQYF,TGCGCCAGCACCCTGGGGGGCTACGAGCAGTACTTC
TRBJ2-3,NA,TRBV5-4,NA,CASSPRLRGGRTDTQYF,TGTGCCAGCAGCCCACGGTTGCGCGGGGGCCGCACAGATACGCAGTATTTT
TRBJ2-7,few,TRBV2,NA,CASSELADEQYF,TGTGCCAGCAGTGAATTGGCCGACGAGCAGTACTTC
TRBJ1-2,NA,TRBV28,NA,CASTGRHHYGYTF,TGTGCCAGCACTGGGCGACACCACTATGGCTACACCTTC
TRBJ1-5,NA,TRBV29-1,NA,CSALQGTNQPQHF,TGCAGCGCCTTACAGGGAACCAATCAGCCCCAGCATTTT
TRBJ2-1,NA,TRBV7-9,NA,CASSSRWTDNEQFF,TGTGCCAGCAGCTCCCGGTGGACTGACAATGAGCAGTTCTTC
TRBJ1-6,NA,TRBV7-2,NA,CASSLDRARNSPLHF,TGTGCCAGCAGCTTAGACAGGGCTCGGAATTCACCCCTCCACTTT
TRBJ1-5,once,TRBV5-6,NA,CASSLGNGLPMAQHF,TGTGCCAGCAGCTTGGGCAATGGGCTCCCGATGGCCCAGCATTTT
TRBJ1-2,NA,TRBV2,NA,CASSSDSYGYTF,TGTGCCAGCAGCTCCGACAGCTATGGCTACACCTTC
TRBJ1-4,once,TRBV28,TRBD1,CASNPGGIREKLFF,TGTGCCAGCAACCCAGGGGGTATAAGGGAAAAACTGTTTTTT
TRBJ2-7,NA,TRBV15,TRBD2,CATSRVPLLAGGLSYEQYF,TGTGCCACCAGCAGAGTCCCGTTACTAGCGGGGGGCCTCTCCTACGAGCAGTACTTC
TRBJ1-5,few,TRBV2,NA,CASGLQGLSNQPQHF,TGTGCCAGCGGACTGCAGGGACTTAGCAATCAGCCCCAGCATTTT
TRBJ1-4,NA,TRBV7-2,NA,CASTLAMGRGEKLFF,TGTGCCAGCACACTAGCTATGGGACGAGGGGAAAAACTGTTTTTT
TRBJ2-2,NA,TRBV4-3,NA,CASSQDRQITGELFF,TGCGCCAGCAGCCAAGATCGTCAGATCACCGGGGAGCTGTTTTTT
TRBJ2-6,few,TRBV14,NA,CASSRSNSSGANVLTF,TGTGCCAGCAGCCGATCGAACAGCTCTGGGGCCAACGTCCTGACTTTC
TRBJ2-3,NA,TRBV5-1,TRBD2,CASSPIGSGGGTDTQYF,TGCGCCAGCAGCCCAATAGGGTCCGGGGGGGGCACAGATACGCAGTATTTT
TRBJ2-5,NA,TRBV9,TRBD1,CASSVEGGGETQYF,TGTGCCAGCAGCGTAGAAGGGGGCGGAGAGACCCAGTACTTC
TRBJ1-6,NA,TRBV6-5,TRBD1,CASRQGGNSPLHF,TGTGCCAGCCGTCAGGGGGGTAATTCACCCCTCCACTTT
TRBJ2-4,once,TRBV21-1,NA,CASSNLYIVAKNIQYF,TGTGCCAGCAGCAACCTCTATATCGTAGCCAAAAACATTCAGTACTTC
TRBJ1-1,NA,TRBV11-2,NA,CASSTSWNTEAFF,TGTGCCAGCAGCACCAGTTGGAACACTGAAGCTTTCTTT
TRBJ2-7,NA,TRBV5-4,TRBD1,CASSPQPTGRSEQYF,TGTGCCAGCAGCCCCCAACCGACAGGGCGTAGTGAGCAGTACTTC
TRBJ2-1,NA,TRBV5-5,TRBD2,CASSLGGLAGDNEQFF,TGTGCCAGCAGCTTAGGGGGGCTAGCGGGAGATAATGAGCAGTTCTTC
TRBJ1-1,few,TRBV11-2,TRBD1,CASSPGTGLDTEAFF,TGTGCCAGCAGCCCCGGGACAGGGCTGGACACTGAAGCTTTCTTT
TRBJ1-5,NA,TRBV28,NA,CASSSRGNQPQHF,TGTGCCAGCAGTTCACGGGGGAATCAGCCCCAGCATTTT
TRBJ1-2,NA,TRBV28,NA,CASSLQDSPHGYTF,TGTGCCAGCAGTCTCCAGGACAGTCCCCATGGCTACACCTTC
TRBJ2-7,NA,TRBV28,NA,CASSLGGTSGEQYF,TGTGCCAGCAGTTTAGGGGGGACTTCGGGCGAGCAGTACTTC
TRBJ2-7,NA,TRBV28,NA,CASSLTGFEQYF,TGTGCCAGCAGTCTTACAGGGTTCGAGCAGTACTTC
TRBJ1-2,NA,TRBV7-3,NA,CASSRNQQGRGYTF,TGTGCCAGCAGCCGAAATCAACAGGGTCGTGGCTACACCTTC
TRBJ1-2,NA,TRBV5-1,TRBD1,CASSLGQGLNYGYTF,TGCGCCAGCAGCTTGGGACAGGGGTTGAACTATGGCTACACCTTC
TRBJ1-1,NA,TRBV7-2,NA,CASSLDRVNTEAFF,TGTGCCAGCAGCTTAGACAGGGTGAACACTGAAGCTTTCTTT
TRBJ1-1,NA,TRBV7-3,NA,CASSFSNTEAFF,TGTGCCAGCAGCTTCTCGAACACTGAAGCTTTCTTT
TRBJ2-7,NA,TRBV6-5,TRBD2,CASSYSTKRGGEQYF,TGTGCCAGCAGTTACTCGACGAAGCGGGGAGGCGAGCAGTACTTC
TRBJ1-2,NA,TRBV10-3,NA,CAISRDIYGYTF,TGTGCCATCAGTAGGGACATCTATGGCTACACCTTC
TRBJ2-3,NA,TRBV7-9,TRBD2,CASSLGLAGGTSTDTQYF,TGTGCCAGCAGCTTAGGACTAGCGGGAGGTACTAGCACAGATACGCAGTATTTT
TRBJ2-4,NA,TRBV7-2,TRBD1,CASSFRDRRNIQYF,TGTGCCAGCAGCTTCCGGGACAGGAGAAACATTCAGTACTTC
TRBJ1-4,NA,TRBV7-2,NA,CASSLVGGSGEKLFF,TGTGCCAGCAGCTTAGTGGGGGGTTCAGGTGAAAAACTGTTTTTT
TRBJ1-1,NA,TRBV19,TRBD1,CASSPYGTANTEAFF,TGTGCCAGTAGTCCCTATGGGACAGCGAACACTGAAGCTTTCTTT
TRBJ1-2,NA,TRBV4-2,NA,CASSQEVGLYGYTF,TGTGCCAGCAGCCAAGAGGTGGGGCTCTATGGCTACACCTTC
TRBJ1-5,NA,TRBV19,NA,CASSTGNSNQPQHF,TGTGCCAGTAGTACGGGGAATAGCAATCAGCCCCAGCATTTT
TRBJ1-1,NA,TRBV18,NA,CASSLTGNTEAFF,TGTGCCAGCTCACTCACCGGGAACACTGAAGCTTTCTTT
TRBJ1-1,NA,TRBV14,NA,CASSQVAGGTEAFF,TGTGCCAGCAGCCAAGTAGCCGGGGGCACTGAAGCTTTCTTT